This section outlines one T cell receptor (beta chain) sequence together with its context. Ten or more counts support this clonotype. Its antigen is not yet known. The junction departs from the called germline gene at one end, perhaps through a read error. Sequencer: Illumina NovaSeq 6000. Synthesis of TCR cDNA relied on 5'RACE template switching, a step that introduced a universal primer site along with unique molecular identifiers. cDNA synthesis was primed from both the TCR alpha and TCR beta constant segments. Library amplification involved two PCR steps, and the second step added sample barcodes and sequencing adapters. Libraries were sequenced on Illumina HiSeq 2500 (2x100 bp) or NovaSeq (2x150 bp). The source study handled its data this way. MIGEC was used to demultiplex reads and collapse the reads into UMI consensus sequences, and MiXCR was used for V(D)J alignment. Using edgeR on replicate PBMC samples, clonotypes were called vaccine-responding if FDR was below 0.01 and the log2 fold change was above 5 up to day 15. Each bulk clonotype received a CD4 or CD8 identity based on whether the sequenced CD4 or CD8 repertoire contained that clonotype at higher abundance. TCRdb reworked the public reads: Q25 trimming with fastp, MiXCR clone assembly, productive beta chains retained. Duplicate CDR3 protein sequences are folded into a single record with the most common DNA and genes. For this entry, the V and J calls and clone size follow TCRdb and not the study's own pipeline. This sample gives 200,000 to 250,000 distinct CDR3 sequences in total; under 3.5% of them show up just once. The ten largest clones add up to roughly 3% of the sample.

From a lookup of the germline V gene (reference sequence), CDR1 and CDR2 are SSHAT and FNYEAQ. The CDR3 holds 14 amino acids from the cysteine to the phenylalanine. Kept here is only the CDR3 DNA, which spans 42 bases and is read in frame from base 1. This entry belongs to a study of T cells after yellow fever vaccination (dated by TCRdb to between 2018 and 2020). For context, the study as a whole: The SMART-Seq v4 Ultra Low Input RNA kit was used to prepare libraries from fractions with low cell numbers. Blood samples were taken at several timepoints before and after primary and secondary immunization, and bulk PBMC replicates and cell subsets were isolated. To follow T-cell clones before and after primary and booster YFV17D yellow fever vaccination, bulk TCR alpha and beta repertoires were sequenced over time. Two healthy male donors, one aged 18 to 29 and one aged 30 to 40 years, made up the cohort.

Points the paper makes about the study in general: A small share of clonotypes occurred in both CD4 and CD8 compartments, likely arising from convergent recombination. The study included only two donors, which limits how far the findings can be generalized. After the booster, most clones that had expanded after primary vaccination were detected again (about 97% of CD4 and roughly 86% of CD8), suggesting broad maintenance of memory. Computational filtering was required because FACS-sorted repertoires could contain abundant contaminating clonotypes from the bulk population. Compared with the primary T-cell response, the secondary T-cell response was faster but weaker, reaching its peak on day 5 rather than on day 15.

Taken with the paper, the label for treatment or condition translates to: live attenuated yellow fever vaccine strain. A standard Ficoll-Paque protocol was used to isolate PBMCs from peripheral blood. Dynabeads CD4 and CD8 positive selection kits were used to isolate CD4 and CD8 T-cell fractions. RNA was extracted with TriZol from bulk PBMCs, CD4 and CD8 fractions, and dextramer-positive and dextramer-negative fractions. The receptor chain draws on TRBV7-7 and TRBJ2-3, with the D gene tentatively TRBD1 or TRBD2, based on 5 matching bases in each. This receptor was obtained from a man aged 18 to 29 who received the YFV17D yellow fever vaccine. This material consisted of CD4+ T cells sorted from PBMCs, taken 10 days after the yellow fever booster vaccination. The sequenced DNA is TGTGCTAGCAGCTCCCGGGGCCACACAGATACGCAGTATTTT. It encodes CASSSRGHTDTQYF.